This T cell receptor beta chain was profiled in a study of blood T cell repertoires in COVID-19. The CDR3 is made up of 12 amino acids. The germline CDR1 and CDR2 sequences are SGHRS and YFSETQ. Trimming took 4 bases from V and 5 from J, leaving 10 bases between them. Repertoires were generated with immunoSEQ multiplex PCR, while TCRdb's copy carries only in-frame clones and drops some. Counted here are roughly 260,000 clones, roughly nine tenths occurring once; the ten biggest clones make up less than 5%. The source material was peripheral blood. The origin of this receptor is a man between 60 and 75 years old who had recovered from COVID-19. The chain combines TRBV5-1 with TRBJ2-7; tentative D call: TRBD2 (6 bases). CDR3 sequence: CASSTGTDEQYF. DNA of the CDR3: TGCGCCAGCAGCACTGGGACTGACGAGCAGTACTTC.